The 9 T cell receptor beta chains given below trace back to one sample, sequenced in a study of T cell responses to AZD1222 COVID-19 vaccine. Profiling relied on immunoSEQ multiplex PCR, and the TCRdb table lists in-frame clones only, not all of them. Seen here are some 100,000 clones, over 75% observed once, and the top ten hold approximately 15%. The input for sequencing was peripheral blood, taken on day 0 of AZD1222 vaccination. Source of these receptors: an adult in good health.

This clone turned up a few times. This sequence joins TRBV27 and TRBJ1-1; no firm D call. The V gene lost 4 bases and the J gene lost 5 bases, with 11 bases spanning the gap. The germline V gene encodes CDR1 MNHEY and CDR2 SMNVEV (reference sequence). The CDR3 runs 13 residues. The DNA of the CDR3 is TGTGCCAGCAGTTCCGCCCCCGTAACTGAAGCTTTCTTT. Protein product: CASSSAPVTEAFF.

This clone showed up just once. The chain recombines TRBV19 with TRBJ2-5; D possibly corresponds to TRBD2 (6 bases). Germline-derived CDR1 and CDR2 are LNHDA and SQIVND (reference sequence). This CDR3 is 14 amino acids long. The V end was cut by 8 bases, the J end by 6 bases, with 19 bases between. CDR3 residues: CASRRTGEGQTQYF. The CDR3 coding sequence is TGTGCCAGTCGGCGAACGGGAGAAGGGCAGACCCAGTACTTC.

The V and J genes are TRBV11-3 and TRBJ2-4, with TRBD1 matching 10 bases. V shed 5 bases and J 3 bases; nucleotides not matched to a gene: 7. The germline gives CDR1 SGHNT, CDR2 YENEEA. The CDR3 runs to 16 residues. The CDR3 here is CASSIGTGVSKNIQYF. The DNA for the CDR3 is TGTGCCAGCAGCATCGGGACAGGGGTTAGCAAAAACATTCAGTACTTC.

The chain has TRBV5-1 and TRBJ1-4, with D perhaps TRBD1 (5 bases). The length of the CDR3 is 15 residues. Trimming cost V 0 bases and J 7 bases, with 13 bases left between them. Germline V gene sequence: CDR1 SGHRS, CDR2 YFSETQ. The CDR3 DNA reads TGCGCCAGCAGCTTGGGTGGCAGGGAGGTTGAAAAACTGTTTTTT. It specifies CASSLGGREVEKLFF.

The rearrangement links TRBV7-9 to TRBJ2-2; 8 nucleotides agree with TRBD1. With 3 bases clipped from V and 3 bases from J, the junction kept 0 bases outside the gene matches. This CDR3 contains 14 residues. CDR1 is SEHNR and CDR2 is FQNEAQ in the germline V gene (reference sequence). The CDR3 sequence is CASSLTGDTGELFF. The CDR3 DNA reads TGTGCCAGCAGCTTGACAGGGGACACCGGGGAGCTGTTTTTT.

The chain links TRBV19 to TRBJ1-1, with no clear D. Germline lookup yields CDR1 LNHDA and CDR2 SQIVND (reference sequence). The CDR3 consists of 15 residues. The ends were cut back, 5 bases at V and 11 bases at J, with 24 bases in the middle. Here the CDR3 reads CASSPREASRSFAFF. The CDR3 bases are TGTGCCAGTAGTCCGAGAGAAGCCTCTCGGTCCTTCGCTTTCTTT.

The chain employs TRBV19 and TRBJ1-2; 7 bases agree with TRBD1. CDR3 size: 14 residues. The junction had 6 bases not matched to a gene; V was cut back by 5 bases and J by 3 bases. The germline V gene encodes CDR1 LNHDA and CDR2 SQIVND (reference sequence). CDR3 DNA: TGTGCCAGTAGTGAACAGGGGTTCGACTATGGCTACACCTTC. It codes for CASSEQGFDYGYTF.

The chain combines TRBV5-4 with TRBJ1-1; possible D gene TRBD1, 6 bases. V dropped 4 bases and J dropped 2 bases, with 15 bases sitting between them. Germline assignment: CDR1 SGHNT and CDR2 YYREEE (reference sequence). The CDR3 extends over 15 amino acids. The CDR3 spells CASSEGQLINTEAFF. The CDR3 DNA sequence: TGTGCCAGCAGCGAAGGACAGCTAATCAACACTGAAGCTTTCTTT.

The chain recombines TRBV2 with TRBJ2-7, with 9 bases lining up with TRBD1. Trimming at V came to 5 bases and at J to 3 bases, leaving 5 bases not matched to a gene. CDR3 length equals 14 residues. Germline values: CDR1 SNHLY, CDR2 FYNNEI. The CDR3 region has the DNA TGTGCCAGCAGTTTTGGGACAGGGCTCTACGAGCAGTACTTC. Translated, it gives CASSFGTGLYEQYF.